One sample yielded the 9 T cell receptor beta chains listed below, sequenced in a study of PD-L1 blockade in urothelial cancer. The time point: pretreatment peripheral blood. The assay was immunoSEQ multiplex PCR, and TCRdb's table has in-frame clones only and misses some. The repertoire consists of 95,000 or so clones, with about nine tenths occurring once and the leading ten covering roughly 2%. The specimen comprised PBMCs, sampled around atezolizumab (anti-PD-L1) treatment. The receptors shown here come from a man aged 60-69 years with urothelial cancer.

This chain connects TRBV6-5 to TRBJ2-1; TRBD2 agrees at 7 bases. V trimming: 6 bases; J trimming: 6 bases; junction bases outside the gene matches: 8. Germline loops: CDR1 MNHEY, CDR2 SVGAGI. The CDR3 spans 14 residues. The CDR3 coding sequence is TGTGCCAGCAGCCCGCCGGGGGGTACCAATGAGCAGTTCTTC. Its protein is CASSPPGGTNEQFF.

The chain has TRBV20-1 and TRBJ2-7; no definite D call. This CDR3 has 11 residues. Germline-derived CDR1 and CDR2 are DFQATT and SNEGSKA (reference sequence). Between the trimmed V and J ends, which lost 6 bases and 6 bases, there was a span of 12 bases. This CDR3 is CSASDWVEQYF. The CDR3 region has the DNA TGCAGTGCGTCCGACTGGGTCGAGCAGTACTTC.

The V call is TRBV28, the J call TRBJ2-5, with 13 bases aligning to TRBD2. The germline V gene has CDR1 MDHEN and CDR2 SYDVKM. This CDR3 has 15 residues. Germline trimming cut 6 bases from V and 4 bases from J; bases unmatched to any gene: 5. The CDR3 bases are TGTGCCAGCAGCCCTGGACTAGCGGGAGTAGAGACCCAGTACTTC. It translates to CASSPGLAGVETQYF.

This sequence joins TRBV19 and TRBJ1-5; a possible D gene is TRBD1 (5 bases). Germline values: CDR1 LNHDA, CDR2 SQIVND (reference sequence). The CDR3 spans 15 residues. The germline V and J ends were trimmed by 5 bases and 2 bases, with 13 bases remaining between them. The CDR3 sequence is CASSSGGGGNQPQHF. The CDR3 nucleotides are TGTGCCAGTAGTTCCGGGGGAGGTGGCAATCAGCCCCAGCATTTT.

The CDR3 nucleotides are TGTGCCAGCAGTTACGCTAGGACAGGAGATACCATATATTTT. It codes for CASSYARTGDTIYF. The chain combines TRBV6-5 with TRBJ1-3; 7 bases align to TRBD1. With V trimmed by 2 bases and J by 10 bases, 8 bases remained unmatched. CDR1 MNHEY and CDR2 SVGAGI come from the germline V gene. The CDR3 extends over 14 amino acids.

This chain uses TRBV7-2 with TRBJ2-1; the match to TRBD2 covers 8 bases. Germline V CDR1 and CDR2: SGHTA, FQGNSA. V shed 7 bases, J shed 8 bases, and the junction held 13 bases outside the gene matches. The CDR3 loop spans 15 amino acids. The CDR3 bases are TGTGCCAGCATCCCCCGGGGGCGGGGGGTCTATGAGCAGTTCTTC. Encoded protein: CASIPRGRGVYEQFF.

The CDR3 loop reads CASSETGVWEQYF. In DNA, the CDR3 is TGTGCCAGCAGCGAGACAGGGGTATGGGAGCAGTACTTC. The chain employs TRBV6-1 and TRBJ2-7; 8 bases fit TRBD1. The CDR3 is 13 amino acids. The V and J ends lost 6 bases and 7 bases, in that order; junction bases with no gene match: 8. CDR1 and CDR2 (germline): MNHNS, SASEGT.

This clone turned up a few times. This sequence joins TRBV19 and TRBJ2-1; 10 bases are shared with TRBD2. This CDR3 region has 16 residues. Looked up from germline, CDR1 is LNHDA and CDR2 is SQIVND (reference sequence). The V and J ends lost 4 bases and 0 bases, in that order; junction bases with no gene match: 3. The CDR3 spells CASSTSSGSSYNEQFF. The CDR3 coding sequence is TGTGCCAGTAGTACATCTAGCGGGAGCTCCTACAATGAGCAGTTCTTC.

The chain links TRBV6-1 to TRBJ1-1; D possibly corresponds to TRBD1 (6 bases). The CDR3 totals 14 residues. The germline gives CDR1 MNHNS, CDR2 SASEGT. The ends were cut back, 5 bases at V and 4 bases at J, with 14 bases in the middle. The CDR3 sequence is CASSLGGVSTEAFF. The CDR3 bases are TGTGCCAGCAGTCTAGGGGGGGTTTCCACTGAAGCTTTCTTT.